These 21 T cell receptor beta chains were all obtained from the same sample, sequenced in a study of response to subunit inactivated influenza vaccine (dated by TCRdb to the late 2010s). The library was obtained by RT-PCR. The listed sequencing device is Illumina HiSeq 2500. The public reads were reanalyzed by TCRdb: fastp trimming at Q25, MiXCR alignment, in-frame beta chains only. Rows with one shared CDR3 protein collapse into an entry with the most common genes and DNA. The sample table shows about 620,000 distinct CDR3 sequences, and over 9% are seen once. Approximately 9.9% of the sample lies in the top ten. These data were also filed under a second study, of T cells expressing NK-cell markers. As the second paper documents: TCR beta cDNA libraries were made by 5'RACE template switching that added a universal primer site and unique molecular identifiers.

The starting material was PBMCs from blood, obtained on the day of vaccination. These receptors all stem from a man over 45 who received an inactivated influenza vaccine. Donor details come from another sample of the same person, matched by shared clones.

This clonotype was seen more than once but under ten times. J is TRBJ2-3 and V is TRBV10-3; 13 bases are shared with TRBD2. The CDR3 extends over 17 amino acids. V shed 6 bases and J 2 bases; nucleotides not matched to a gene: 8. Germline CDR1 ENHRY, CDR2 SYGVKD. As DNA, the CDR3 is TGTGCCATCAGCTCTGGACTAGCGGGAGCAAACACAGATACGCAGTATTTT. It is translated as CAISSGLAGANTDTQYF.

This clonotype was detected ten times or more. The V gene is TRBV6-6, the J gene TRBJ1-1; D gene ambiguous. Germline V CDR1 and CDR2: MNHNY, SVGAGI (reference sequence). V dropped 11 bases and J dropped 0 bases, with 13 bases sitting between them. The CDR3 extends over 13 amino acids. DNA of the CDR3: TGTGCCGCCCGCGCGGAGATGAACACTGAAGCTTTCTTT. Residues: CAARAEMNTEAFF.

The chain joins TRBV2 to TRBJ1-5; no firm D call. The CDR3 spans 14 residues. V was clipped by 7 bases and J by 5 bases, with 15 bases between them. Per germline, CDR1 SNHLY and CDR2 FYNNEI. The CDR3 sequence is CASTRGGNYQPQHF. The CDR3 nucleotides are TGTGCCAGCACCCGAGGCGGAAATTATCAGCCCCAGCATTTT. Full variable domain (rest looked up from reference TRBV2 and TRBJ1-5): EPEVTQTPSHQVTQMGQEVILRCVPISNHLYFYWYRQILGQKVEFLVSFYNNEISEKSEIFDDQFSVERPDGSNFTLKIRSTKLEDSAMYFCASTRGGNYQPQHFGDGTRLSIL.

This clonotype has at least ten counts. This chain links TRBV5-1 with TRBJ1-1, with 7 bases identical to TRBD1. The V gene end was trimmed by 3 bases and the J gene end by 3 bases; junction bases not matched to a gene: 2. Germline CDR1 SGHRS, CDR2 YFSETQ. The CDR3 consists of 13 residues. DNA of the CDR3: TGCGCCAGCAGCTCTACAGGGGACACTGAAGCTTTCTTT. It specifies CASSSTGDTEAFF.

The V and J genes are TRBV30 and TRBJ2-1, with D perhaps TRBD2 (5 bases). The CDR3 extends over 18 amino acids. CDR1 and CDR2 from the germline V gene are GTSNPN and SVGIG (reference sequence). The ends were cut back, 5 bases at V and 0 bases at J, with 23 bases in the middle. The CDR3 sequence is CAWGAQRTFSSSYNEQFF. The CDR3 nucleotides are TGTGCCTGGGGCGCTCAGAGGACTTTTTCTAGCTCCTACAATGAGCAGTTCTTC.

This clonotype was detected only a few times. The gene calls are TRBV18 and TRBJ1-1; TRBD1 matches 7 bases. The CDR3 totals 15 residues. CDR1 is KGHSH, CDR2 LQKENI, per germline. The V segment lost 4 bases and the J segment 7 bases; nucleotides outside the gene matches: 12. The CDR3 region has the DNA TGTGCCAGCTCACTCGACAGGGCGGGGTGGCTTGAAGCTTTCTTT. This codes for CASSLDRAGWLEAFF.

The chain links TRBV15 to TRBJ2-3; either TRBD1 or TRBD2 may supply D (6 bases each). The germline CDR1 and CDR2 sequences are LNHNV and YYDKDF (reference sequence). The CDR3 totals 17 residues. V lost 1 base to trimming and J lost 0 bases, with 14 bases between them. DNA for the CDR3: TGTGCCACCAGCAGAGGGGGGGCGGGGACTAGCACAGATACGCAGTATTTT. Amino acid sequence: CATSRGGAGTSTDTQYF.

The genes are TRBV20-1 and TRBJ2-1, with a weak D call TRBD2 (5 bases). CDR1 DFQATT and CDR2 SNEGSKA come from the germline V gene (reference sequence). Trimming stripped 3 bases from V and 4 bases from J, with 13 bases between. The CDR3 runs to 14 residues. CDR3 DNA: TGCAGTGCTAGGAGGAGCGGAGGTTACAATGAGCAGTTCTTC. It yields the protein CSARRSGGYNEQFF.

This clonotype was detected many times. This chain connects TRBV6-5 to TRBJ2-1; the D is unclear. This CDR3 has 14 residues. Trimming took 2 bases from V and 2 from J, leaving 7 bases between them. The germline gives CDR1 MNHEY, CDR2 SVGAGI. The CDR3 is CASSYKGTYNEQFF. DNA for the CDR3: TGTGCCAGCAGTTACAAGGGAACCTACAATGAGCAGTTCTTC.

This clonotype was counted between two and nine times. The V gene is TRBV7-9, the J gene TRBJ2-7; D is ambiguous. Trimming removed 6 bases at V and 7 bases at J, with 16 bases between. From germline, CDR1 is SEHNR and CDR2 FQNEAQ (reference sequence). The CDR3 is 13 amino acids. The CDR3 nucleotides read TGTGCCAGCAGACTTACACCGTCCTTGGAGCAGTACTTC. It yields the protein CASRLTPSLEQYF.

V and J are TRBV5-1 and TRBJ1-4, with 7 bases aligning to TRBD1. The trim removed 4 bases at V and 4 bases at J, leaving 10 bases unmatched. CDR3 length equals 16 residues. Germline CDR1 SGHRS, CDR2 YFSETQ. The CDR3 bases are TGCGCCAGCAGCCCGACGGCAGGGGGTCTTAATGAAAAACTGTTTTTT. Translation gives CASSPTAGGLNEKLFF.

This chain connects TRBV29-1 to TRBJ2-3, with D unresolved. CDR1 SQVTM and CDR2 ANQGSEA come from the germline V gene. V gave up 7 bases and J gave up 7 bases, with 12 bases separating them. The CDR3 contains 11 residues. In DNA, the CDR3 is TGCAGCGCCGCGCAAAGGTATACGCAGTATTTT. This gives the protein CSAAQRYTQYF.

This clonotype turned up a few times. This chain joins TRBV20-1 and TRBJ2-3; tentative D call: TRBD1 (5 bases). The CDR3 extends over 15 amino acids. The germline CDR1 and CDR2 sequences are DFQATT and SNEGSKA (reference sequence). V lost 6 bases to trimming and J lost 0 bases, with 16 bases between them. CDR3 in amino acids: CSADRWQGSTDTQYF. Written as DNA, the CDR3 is TGCAGTGCCGACCGGTGGCAGGGAAGCACAGATACGCAGTATTTT.

The CDR3 sequence is CASSQGVEETQYF. As DNA, the CDR3 is TGTGCCAGCAGCCAAGGAGTTGAAGAGACCCAGTACTTC. V usage is TRBV3-1 and J usage is TRBJ2-5; D is uncertain. V shed 1 base and J shed 3 bases, with 6 bases lying between them. The CDR3 contains 13 residues. Germline lookup yields CDR1 LGHDT and CDR2 YNNKEL (reference sequence).

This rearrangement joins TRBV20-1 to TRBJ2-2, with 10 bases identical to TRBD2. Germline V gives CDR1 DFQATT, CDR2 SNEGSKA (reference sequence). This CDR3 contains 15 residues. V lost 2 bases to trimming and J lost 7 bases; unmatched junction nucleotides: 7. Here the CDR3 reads CSARLAGALGGELFF. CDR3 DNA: TGCAGTGCTAGACTAGCGGGAGCTTTGGGCGGGGAGCTGTTTTTT.

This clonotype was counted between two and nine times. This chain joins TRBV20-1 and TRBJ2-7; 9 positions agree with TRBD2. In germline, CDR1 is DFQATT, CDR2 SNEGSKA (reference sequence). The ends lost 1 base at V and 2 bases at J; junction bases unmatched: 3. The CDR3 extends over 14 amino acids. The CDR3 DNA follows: TGCAGTGCTAGAGGCACTAGCGGGCCCTACGAGCAGTACTTC. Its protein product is CSARGTSGPYEQYF.

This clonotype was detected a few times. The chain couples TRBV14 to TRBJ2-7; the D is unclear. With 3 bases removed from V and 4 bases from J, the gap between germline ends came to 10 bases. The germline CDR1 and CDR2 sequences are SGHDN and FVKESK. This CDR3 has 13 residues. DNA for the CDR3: TGTGCCAGCAGCCATTCCCCCAGTTACGAGCAGTACTTC. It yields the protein CASSHSPSYEQYF.

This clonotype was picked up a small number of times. The CDR3 loop is CASRAPGTRSYNEQFF. The CDR3 bases are TGTGCCAGCAGAGCGCCCGGGACTCGATCCTACAATGAGCAGTTCTTC. The chain recombines TRBV2 with TRBJ2-1, with D perhaps TRBD2 (6 bases). The V gene's germline CDR1 is SNHLY and CDR2 FYNNEI. This CDR3 contains 16 residues. V lost 6 bases to trimming and J lost 1 base, with 16 bases between them. The complete variable domain, with remaining parts taken from reference TRBV2 and TRBJ2-1, reads EPEVTQTPSHQVTQMGQEVILRCVPISNHLYFYWYRQILGQKVEFLVSFYNNEISEKSEIFDDQFSVERPDGSNFTLKIRSTKLEDSAMYFCASRAPGTRSYNEQFFGPGTRLTVL.

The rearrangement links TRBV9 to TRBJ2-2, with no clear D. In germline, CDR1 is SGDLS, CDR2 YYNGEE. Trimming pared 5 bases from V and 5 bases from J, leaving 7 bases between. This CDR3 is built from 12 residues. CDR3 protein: CASRSLTGELFF. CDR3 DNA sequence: TGTGCCAGCAGGTCTCTTACCGGGGAGCTGTTTTTT.

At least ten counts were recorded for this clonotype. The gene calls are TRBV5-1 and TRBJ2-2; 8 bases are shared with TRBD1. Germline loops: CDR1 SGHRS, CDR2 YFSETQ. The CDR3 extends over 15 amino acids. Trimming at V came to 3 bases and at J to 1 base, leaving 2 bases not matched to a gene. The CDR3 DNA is TGCGCCAGCAGCTGGGGACAGGTGAACACCGGGGAGCTGTTTTTT. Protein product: CASSWGQVNTGELFF.

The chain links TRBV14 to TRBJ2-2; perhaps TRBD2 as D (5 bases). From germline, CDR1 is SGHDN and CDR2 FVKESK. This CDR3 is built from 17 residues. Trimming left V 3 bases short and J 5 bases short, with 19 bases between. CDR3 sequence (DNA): TGTGCCAGCAGCCAGTCCCCGGGCCGAGGGTGGACCGGGGAGCTGTTTTTT. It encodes CASSQSPGRGWTGELFF.